This is a list of T cell receptor beta chains from one sample in a study of T and B cells in COVID-19 patients. TCRdb independently ran MiXCR on the multiplex PCR reads; one entry per CDR3 protein. The sample shows 15,000 to 20,000 distinct CDR3 sequences, over 30% of them seen only once. Sequencing was carried out using blood. The receptor source for this set is a human donor with active COVID-19. Both conserved end residues are part of each CDR3. D genes are given only for firm matches. Only some rows state a clone size, as once, few, many or a class for expanded clones.

clone size	V gene	J gene	D gene	CDR3 DNA	CDR3 protein
NA	TRBV4-3	TRBJ1-1	TRBD1	TGCGCCAGCAGCGTTCGACAGGGGGAAGCTTTCTTT	CASSVRQGEAFF
few	TRBV27	TRBJ1-2	NA	TGTGCCAGCAGTACAGGGCTGGGTGGCTACACCTTC	CASSTGLGGYTF
once	TRBV27	TRBJ1-2	NA	TGTGCCAGCGGAAGGGCCGATAACTATGGCTACACCTTC	CASGRADNYGYTF
NA	TRBV6-2/TRBV6-3	TRBJ2-2	NA	TGTGCCGCCAGCAGTTTTCATGGGCGTGGACTCCAAAAGACCGGGGAGCTGTTTTTT	CAASSFHGRGLQKTGELFF
NA	TRBV19	TRBJ2-4	TRBD2	TGTGCCAGGCGTAGGGCACCCGGGGGGGGCGAGCAGGCCTTC	CARRRAPGGGEQAF
few	TRBV19	TRBJ1-1	TRBD1	TGTGCCAGTACCCCATCAGGGGGAGTCACTGAAGCTTTCTTT	CASTPSGGVTEAFF
NA	TRBV15	TRBJ1-1	NA	TGTGCCACCAGCAGAGTCTTGGCAGATGAAGCTATCTTT	CATSRVLADEAIF
NA	TRBV21-1	TRBJ2-7	NA	TGTGCCAGCAGCAAAGGCCTCTACGGACAGGTCAGCTCCTACGAGCAGTACTTC	CASSKGLYGQVSSYEQYF
medium-sized	TRBV29-1	TRBJ2-7	NA	TGCAGCGTTTTATTACGGGCGCGTTCCTACGAGCAGTACTTC	CSVLLRARSYEQYF
many	TRBV19	TRBJ1-2	TRBD1	TGTGCCAGTAGGACAGGGGCTTCCTATGGCTACACCTTC	CASRTGASYGYTF
NA	TRBV5-4	TRBJ1-4	NA	TGTGCCAGCAGCTTCAATGTTCGTCGAGCAGGGATGATAAATGAAAAACTGTTTTTT	CASSFNVRRAGMINEKLFF
medium-sized	TRBV15	TRBJ2-2	NA	TGTGCCACCAGCAGAGGGACGCCAGGAACCGGGGAGCTGTTTTTT	CATSRGTPGTGELFF
NA	TRBV19	TRBJ2-1	NA	TGTGCCAGTAGTCATGGACAGAACCTCTACAATGAGCAGTTCTTC	CASSHGQNLYNEQFF
few	TRBV6-5	TRBJ2-1	TRBD1	TGTGCCAGCAGTGCCGCCGGGACAGTCTCCTACAATGAGCAGTTCTTC	CASSAAGTVSYNEQFF
many	TRBV6-1	TRBJ2-3	NA	TGTGCCAGCAGGCAATGGAGCGGCACAGATACGCAGTATTTT	CASRQWSGTDTQYF
few	TRBV5-4	TRBJ2-7	TRBD1	TGTGCCAGCAGCTTGGCGGGACAGGGGACCTACGAGCAGTACTTC	CASSLAGQGTYEQYF
medium-sized	TRBV7-6	TRBJ2-1	NA	TGTGCCAGCAGCTTCGGTCTGGGGAGTGAGCAGTTCTTC	CASSFGLGSEQFF
NA	TRBV18	TRBJ1-1	NA	TGTGCCAGCTCATCAGGGGATGTCGAAGCTTTCTTT	CASSSGDVEAFF
few	TRBV5-6	TRBJ2-7	TRBD2	TGTGCCAGCAGGGGGGGGTACTCCGAGCAGTACTTC	CASRGGYSEQYF
NA	TRBV29-1	TRBJ2-1	TRBD2	TGCAGCGTAACACGACTAGCTGCCTACAATGAGCAGTTCTTC	CSVTRLAAYNEQFF
NA	TRBV5-4	TRBJ2-1	TRBD1	TGTGCCAGCAGCTTAGGACAGGGGGCAGGCAATGAGCAGTTCTTC	CASSLGQGAGNEQFF
NA	TRBV19	TRBJ1-3	NA	TGTGCCAGTAGTATAAACGCAGGGTTCTCTGGAAACACCATATATTTT	CASSINAGFSGNTIYF
NA	TRBV6-5	TRBJ1-2	NA	TGTGCCAGCAGTTCTACAAAGGCCTTACTCTATGGCTACACCTTC	CASSSTKALLYGYTF